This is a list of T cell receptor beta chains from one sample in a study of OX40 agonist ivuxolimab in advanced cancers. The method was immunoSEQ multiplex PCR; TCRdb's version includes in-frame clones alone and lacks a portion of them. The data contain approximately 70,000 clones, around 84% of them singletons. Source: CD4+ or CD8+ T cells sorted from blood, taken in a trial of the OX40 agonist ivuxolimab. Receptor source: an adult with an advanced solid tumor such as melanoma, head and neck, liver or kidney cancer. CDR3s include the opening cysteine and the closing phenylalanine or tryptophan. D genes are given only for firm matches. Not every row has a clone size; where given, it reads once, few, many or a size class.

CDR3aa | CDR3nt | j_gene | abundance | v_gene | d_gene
CASMGGELFF | TGTGCCAGCATGGGCGGGGAGCTGTTTTTT | TRBJ2-2 | . | TRBV6-6 | .
CASRKLAGSTYEQYF | TGTGCCAGCAGGAAACTAGCGGGATCAACCTACGAGCAGTACTTC | TRBJ2-7 | . | TRBV6-5 | TRBD2
CASSSRPNSPLHF | TGTGCCAGCAGTTCCAGACCTAATTCACCCCTCCACTTT | TRBJ1-6 | . | TRBV28 | .
CASSKDRGYEQYF | TGTGCCAGCAGTAAAGACAGGGGCTACGAGCAGTACTTC | TRBJ2-7 | once | TRBV6-4 | TRBD1
CASSTGQEANEKLFF | TGTGCCAGCAGCACGGGACAGGAGGCTAATGAAAAACTGTTTTTT | TRBJ1-4 | . | TRBV7-9 | TRBD1
CSLGRGSQETQYF | TGCAGTCTCGGGAGGGGCAGCCAAGAGACCCAGTACTTC | TRBJ2-5 | . | TRBV29-1 | TRBD2
CASSMGLAGLGYEQYF | TGTGCCAGTAGTATGGGACTAGCGGGATTAGGCTACGAGCAGTACTTC | TRBJ2-7 | . | TRBV19 | TRBD2
CASREGGDQPQHF | TGCGCCAGCAGAGAGGGAGGGGACCAGCCCCAGCATTTT | TRBJ1-5 | . | TRBV5-1 | .
CASSGTRRNEKLFF | TGTGCCAGCAGCGGGACAAGGAGGAATGAAAAACTGTTTTTT | TRBJ1-4 | . | TRBV6-1 | .
CASSWQGNQETQYF | TGCGCCAGCAGCTGGCAGGGAAACCAAGAGACCCAGTACTTC | TRBJ2-5 | . | TRBV5-1 | .
CASSLLETSGGTQYF | TGTGCCAGCAGTTTATTGGAGACTAGCGGGGGGACCCAGTACTTC | TRBJ2-5 | . | TRBV28 | TRBD2
CASSPIASGRETQYF | TGTGCCAGCAGCCCGATCGCTAGCGGGCGAGAGACCCAGTACTTC | TRBJ2-5 | . | TRBV7-2 | TRBD2
CASSFYWQDGYTF | TGTGCCAGCAGTTTTTATTGGCAGGATGGCTACACCTTC | TRBJ1-2 | once | TRBV28 | .
CATSKTGETQYF | TGTGCCACCAGCAAAACTGGAGAGACCCAGTACTTC | TRBJ2-5 | few | TRBV15 | .
CASSTTGRIETQYF | TGTGCCAGCAGTACGACAGGGAGGATTGAGACCCAGTACTTC | TRBJ2-5 | . | TRBV27 | .
CASSLDAGSSTDTQYF | TGTGCCAGCAGCTTAGATGCGGGATCTAGCACAGATACGCAGTATTTT | TRBJ2-3 | . | TRBV11-3 | .
CASSLIGLAGGQETQYF | TGCGCCAGCAGCTTGATTGGACTAGCGGGAGGGCAAGAGACCCAGTACTTC | TRBJ2-5 | . | TRBV5-1 | TRBD2
CASSLVPVGDTQYF | TGCGCCAGCAGCTTGGTCCCGGTGGGGGATACGCAGTATTTT | TRBJ2-3 | once | TRBV5-1 | .
CASSLAGGYGGQETQYF | TGTGCCAGCAGCTTAGCGGGGGGGTATGGCGGCCAAGAGACCCAGTACTTC | TRBJ2-5 | . | TRBV7-9 | TRBD2
CASSIGLAGVYEQYF | TGTGCCAGTAGTATAGGACTAGCGGGAGTGTACGAGCAGTACTTC | TRBJ2-7 | . | TRBV19 | TRBD2
CSASGSYEQFF | TGCAGTGCCAGCGGGAGCTATGAGCAGTTCTTC | TRBJ2-1 | . | TRBV20-1 | TRBD2
CASSLGQINQPQHF | TGTGCCAGCAGCTTAGGACAGATCAATCAGCCCCAGCATTTT | TRBJ1-5 | . | TRBV11-2 | .
CASSLVSTGDYGYTF | TGTGCCAGCAGCTTAGTATCGACAGGGGACTATGGCTACACCTTC | TRBJ1-2 | . | TRBV11-1 | TRBD1
CASSPRYYRGPANTGELFF | TGTGCCAGCAGTCCTCGTTATTACAGGGGACCAGCAAACACCGGGGAGCTGTTTTTT | TRBJ2-2 | . | TRBV28 | TRBD1
CASSLGRGREEKLFF | TGTGCCAGCAGTTTAGGCAGGGGAAGGGAGGAAAAACTGTTTTTT | TRBJ1-4 | . | TRBV28 | .
CSVDGGSGYTF | TGCAGCGTTGATGGGGGGTCTGGCTACACCTTC | TRBJ1-2 | . | TRBV29-1 | .
CASSQVISTGTTEAFF | TGCGCCAGCAGCCAAGTTATTTCGACAGGGACAACTGAAGCTTTCTTT | TRBJ1-1 | . | TRBV4-1 | TRBD1
CASSSKGPDTQYF | TGTGCCAGCAGCTCCAAGGGCCCAGATACGCAGTATTTT | TRBJ2-3 | few | TRBV5-6 | .
CASSPHHTDTQYF | TGTGCCAGCAGCCCCCACCACACAGATACGCAGTATTTT | TRBJ2-3 | . | TRBV11-3 | .
CASSWTSGRYNEQFF | TGTGCCAGCAGCTGGACTAGCGGCAGATACAATGAGCAGTTCTTC | TRBJ2-1 | . | TRBV27 | TRBD2
CASRSYGTGGSNQPQHF | TGTGCCAGCAGGAGTTACGGGACAGGGGGCAGCAATCAGCCCCAGCATTTT | TRBJ1-5 | . | TRBV2 | TRBD1
CASSFHGRGTNYGYTF | TGTGCCAGCAGTTTTCACGGCAGGGGAACTAACTATGGCTACACCTTC | TRBJ1-2 | . | TRBV28 | .
CASGLAAGDTQYF | TGTGCCAGTGGACTAGCCGCCGGGGATACGCAGTATTTT | TRBJ2-3 | few | TRBV2 | TRBD2